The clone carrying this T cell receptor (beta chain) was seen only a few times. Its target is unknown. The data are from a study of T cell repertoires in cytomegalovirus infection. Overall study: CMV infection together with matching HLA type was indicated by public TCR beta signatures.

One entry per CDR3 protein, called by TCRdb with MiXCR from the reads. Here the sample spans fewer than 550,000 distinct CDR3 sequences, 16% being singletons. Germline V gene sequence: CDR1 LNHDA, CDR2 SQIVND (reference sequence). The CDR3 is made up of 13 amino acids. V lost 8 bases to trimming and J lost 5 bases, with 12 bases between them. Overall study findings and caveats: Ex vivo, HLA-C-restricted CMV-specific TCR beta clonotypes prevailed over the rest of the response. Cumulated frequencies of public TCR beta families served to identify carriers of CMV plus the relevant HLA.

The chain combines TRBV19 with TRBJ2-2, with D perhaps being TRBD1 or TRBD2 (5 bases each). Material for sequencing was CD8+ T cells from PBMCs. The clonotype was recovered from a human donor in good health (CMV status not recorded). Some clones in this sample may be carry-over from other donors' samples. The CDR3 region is CASFGGNTGELFF. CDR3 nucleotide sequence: TGTGCCAGTTTTGGGGGAAATACCGGGGAGCTGTTTTTT.